This T cell receptor beta chain was profiled in a study of Ad26.COV2.S vaccination and SARS-CoV-2 variants. The overall study: The donor was enrolled in the Ad26.COV2.S arm of the COV1001 trial.

This sample's treatment: about 20 received Ad26.COV2.S at low or high dose, single or two shots; five or six received placebo; per-sample allocation not given. Samples were taken on day 63 after the first vaccine or placebo injection. The CDR3 runs to 12 residues. V was pared by 3 bases and J by 5 bases, with 9 bases between. The germline gives CDR1 SGHNT, CDR2 YYREEE (reference sequence). Libraries were prepared by immunoSEQ multiplex PCR; TCRdb keeps only in-frame clonotypes and omits some of them. Seen here are 350,000 to 400,000 clones, around nine tenths observed once, and the top ten hold more than 3%.

The chain combines TRBV5-4 with TRBJ2-7, with D perhaps being TRBD1 or TRBD2 (5 bases each). The clonotype was recovered from a person aged 18-65 years who received the Ad26.COV2.S COVID-19 vaccine or a placebo. The sample here was peripheral blood, taken in a trial of Ad26.COV2.S vaccine versus placebo. CDR3 amino acids: CASSWRGDEQYF. DNA for the CDR3: TGTGCCAGCAGCTGGAGAGGGGACGAGCAGTACTTC.